What follows is one TCR beta chain and its context. Its antigen specificity is not known. No much larger clone is present one base from it, and per-base qualities are unavailable. The sample belongs to a study of cytomegalovirus exposure and HLA in healthy donors (dated by TCRdb to the late 2010s). Background for the entire study: According to a later analysis, the 110 or so validation repertoires were produced on the same platform as the roughly 720 repertoires of the first cohort. In addition to the first cohort of 666 subjects, a separate validation cohort of 120 different subjects was used. The study aimed to test whether signatures of past pathogen exposure could be identified by cataloging public T cell receptors. The study combined high-throughput TCR immunosequencing, statistical association of individual TCRs with disease status, and machine learning to predict cytomegalovirus infection status.

The library came from the immunoSEQ multiplex PCR assay. The study's own analysis went as follows. A statistical classification framework was built to diagnose cytomegalovirus status from the catalog of TCR beta chain sequences. TCRdb re-hosts the immuneACCESS table, in-frame sequences only. Its copies lack some clones; in the studies checked, an unresolved V gene accounts for under half of them, and the cause for the rest is not known. V and J calls and clone size are copied from that table; D and trimming were computed from the DNA. The sample profile shows 150,000 to 200,000 clones; approximately 90% of them were found once. The ten largest clones capture 2.5% to 3% of the sample. Results and caveats for the whole study, not just this receptor: The classifier was reported to diagnose cytomegalovirus status with high specificity and sensitivity in both the original cohort and the validation cohort. In vitro tests confirmed that a few of the cytomegalovirus-associated TCR beta chains recognize cytomegalovirus antigens. In the study, around 150 TCR beta chains were listed as associated with cytomegalovirus. Of the cluster scores, roughly 95% were above 0 in a later analysis, which found that TCRs clustered in the first cohort also tended to co-occur in the 130 or so validation repertoires. Across donors, most TCR sequences were observed very rarely, whereas some public TCRs were present in many individuals. The authors suggested that the approach could potentially be generalized to other disease states and immunological phenotypes. A later analysis had no HLA typing for the validation cohort, so co-occurrence there was scored across all 110 or so repertoires.

Separate from the roughly 660-subject first cohort, the validation cohort of some 130 subjects was the group to which the donors belonged. Sequencing used PBMCs. This clonotype was obtained from a young man in good health and CMV-seronegative.

DNA sequence: TGTGCCAGCAGCCGGACACCGTTAGCCAAAAACATTCAGTACTTC. Its product reads: CASSRTPLAKNIQYF. The sequence links TRBV7-9 to TRBJ2-4; the D gene is perhaps TRBD1, from 5 matching bases. CDR3 length: 15 amino acids, cysteine to phenylalanine. Kept here is only the CDR3 DNA, which spans 45 bases and is read in frame from base 1. The germline V gene encodes CDR1 SEHNR and CDR2 FQNEAQ (reference sequence). V was cut back by 5 bases and J by 0 bases, leaving a gap of 11 bases between them.